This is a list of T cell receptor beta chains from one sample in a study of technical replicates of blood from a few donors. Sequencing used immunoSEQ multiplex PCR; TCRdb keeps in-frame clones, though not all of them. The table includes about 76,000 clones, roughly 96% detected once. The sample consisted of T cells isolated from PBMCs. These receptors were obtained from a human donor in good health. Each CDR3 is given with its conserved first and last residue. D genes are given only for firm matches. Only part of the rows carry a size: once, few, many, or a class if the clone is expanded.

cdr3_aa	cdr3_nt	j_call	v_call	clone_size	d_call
CASRDTQETQYF	TGCGCCAGCCGGGACACCCAAGAGACCCAGTACTTC	TRBJ2-5	TRBV4-1	-	-
CASSPPYGRGEDEQYF	TGTGCCAGCAGTCCCCCGTATGGGAGAGGAGAGGACGAGCAGTACTTC	TRBJ2-7	TRBV28	-	-
CASSHPGQGSRETQYF	TGCGCCAGCAGCCACCCGGGACAGGGGTCACGGGAGACCCAGTACTTC	TRBJ2-5	TRBV4-1	-	TRBD1
CASSVVPGSYEQYF	TGTGCCAGCAGCGTAGTACCAGGGTCTTACGAGCAGTACTTC	TRBJ2-7	TRBV9	-	-
CASSSQGLSTDTQYF	TGTGCCAGCAGTTCCCAGGGGCTGAGCACAGATACGCAGTATTTT	TRBJ2-3	TRBV28	-	-
CSVLLAGASYEQYF	TGCAGCGTCCTTTTAGCGGGGGCCTCCTACGAGCAGTACTTC	TRBJ2-7	TRBV29-1	-	TRBD2
CASNPGETEETQYF	TGTGCCAGCAACCCCGGAGAGACAGAAGAGACCCAGTACTTC	TRBJ2-5	TRBV2	-	-
CASTFGDDSPLHF	TGTGCCAGCACCTTCGGAGATGATTCACCCCTCCACTTT	TRBJ1-6	TRBV2	once	-
CASRRLGLAGVDTQYF	TGTGCCAGCAGACGCCTCGGTCTAGCGGGGGTGGATACGCAGTATTTT	TRBJ2-3	TRBV6-6	once	TRBD2
CASSHYREGYTF	TGTGCCAGCAGCCATTACAGAGAGGGCTACACCTTC	TRBJ1-2	TRBV11-1	-	-
CSVVGAGGSGNEQFF	TGCAGCGTTGTAGGGGCGGGAGGGTCTGGGAATGAGCAGTTCTTC	TRBJ2-1	TRBV29-1	-	TRBD2
CASSFELAGGEQFF	TGTGCCAGCAGCTTTGAACTAGCGGGAGGTGAGCAGTTCTTC	TRBJ2-1	TRBV7-7	-	TRBD2
CASSSVLQEEVWANEKLFF	TGTGCCAGCAGCTCTGTCCTTCAGGAGGAGGTTTGGGCTAATGAAAAACTGTTTTTT	TRBJ1-4	TRBV5-5	-	-
CASTGAGAAYGYTF	TGTGCCAGCACAGGTGCAGGGGCGGCCTATGGCTACACCTTC	TRBJ1-2	TRBV27	-	-
CASSLDNRQGNTEAFF	TGCGCCAGCAGCCTGGATAATCGACAGGGTAACACTGAAGCTTTCTTT	TRBJ1-1	TRBV5-1	-	TRBD1
CASSLALGSSYNEQFF	TGTGCCAGCAGCTTAGCGCTAGGAAGCTCCTACAATGAGCAGTTCTTC	TRBJ2-1	TRBV7-9	-	-
CASSYSAQVTHGYTF	TGTGCCAGCAGTTACTCCGCGCAGGTGACCCATGGCTACACCTTC	TRBJ1-2	TRBV6-5	-	-